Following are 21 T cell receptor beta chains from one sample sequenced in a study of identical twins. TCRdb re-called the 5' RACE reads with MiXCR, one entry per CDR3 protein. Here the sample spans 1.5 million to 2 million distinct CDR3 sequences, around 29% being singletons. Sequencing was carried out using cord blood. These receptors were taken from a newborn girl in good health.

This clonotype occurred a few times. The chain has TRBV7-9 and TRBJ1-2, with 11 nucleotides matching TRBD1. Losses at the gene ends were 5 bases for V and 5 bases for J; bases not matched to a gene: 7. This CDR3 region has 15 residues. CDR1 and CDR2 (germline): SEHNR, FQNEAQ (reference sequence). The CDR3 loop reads CASSEPGQGGYGYTF. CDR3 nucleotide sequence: TGTGCCAGCAGCGAACCGGGACAGGGGGGGTATGGCTACACCTTC.

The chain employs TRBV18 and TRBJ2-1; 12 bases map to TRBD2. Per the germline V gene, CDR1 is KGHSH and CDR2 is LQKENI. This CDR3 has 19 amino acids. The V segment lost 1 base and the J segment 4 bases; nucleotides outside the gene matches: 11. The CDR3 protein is CASSPRRGTGTSGYNEQFF. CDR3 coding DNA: TGTGCCAGCTCACCACGTCGGGGCACCGGGACTAGCGGGTACAATGAGCAGTTCTTC. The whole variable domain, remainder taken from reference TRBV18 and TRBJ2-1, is NAGVMQNPRHLVRRRGQEARLRCSPMKGHSHVYWYRQLPEEGLKFMVYLQKENIIDESGMPKERFSAEFPKEGPSILRIQQVVRGDSAAYFCASSPRRGTGTSGYNEQFFGPGTRLTVL.

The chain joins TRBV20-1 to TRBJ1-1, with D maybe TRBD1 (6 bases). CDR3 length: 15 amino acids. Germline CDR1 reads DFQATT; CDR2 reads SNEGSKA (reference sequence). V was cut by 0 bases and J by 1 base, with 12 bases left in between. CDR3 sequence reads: CSARDAGHPNTEAFF. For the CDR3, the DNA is TGCAGTGCTAGAGATGCGGGACACCCGAACACTGAAGCTTTCTTT.

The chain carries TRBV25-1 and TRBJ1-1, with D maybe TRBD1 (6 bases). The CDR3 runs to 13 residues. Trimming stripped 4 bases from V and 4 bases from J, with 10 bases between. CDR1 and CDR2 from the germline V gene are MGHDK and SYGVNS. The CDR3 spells CASSARGATEAFF. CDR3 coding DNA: TGTGCCAGCAGTGCTCGGGGGGCCACTGAAGCTTTCTTT.

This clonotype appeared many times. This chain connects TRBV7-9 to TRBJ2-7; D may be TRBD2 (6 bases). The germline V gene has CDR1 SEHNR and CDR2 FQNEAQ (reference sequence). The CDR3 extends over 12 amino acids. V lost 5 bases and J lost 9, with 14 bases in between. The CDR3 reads CASSPTSFGQYF. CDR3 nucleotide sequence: TGTGCCAGCAGCCCGACTAGTTTTGGGCAGTACTTC.

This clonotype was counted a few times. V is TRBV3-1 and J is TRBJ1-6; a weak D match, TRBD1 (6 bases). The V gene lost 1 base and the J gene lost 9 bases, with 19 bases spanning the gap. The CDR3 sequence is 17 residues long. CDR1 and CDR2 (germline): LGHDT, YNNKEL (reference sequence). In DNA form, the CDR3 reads TGTGCCAGCAGCCAAGCCCCTCGCAGGGGTGTCGGTTCACCCCTCCACTTT. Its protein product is CASSQAPRRGVGSPLHF.

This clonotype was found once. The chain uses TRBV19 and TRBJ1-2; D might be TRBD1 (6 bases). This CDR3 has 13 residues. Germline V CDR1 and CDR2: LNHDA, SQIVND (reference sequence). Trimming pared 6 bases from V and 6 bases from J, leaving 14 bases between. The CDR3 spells CASRTTGNHGYTF. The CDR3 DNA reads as TGTGCCAGTAGGACCACAGGGAACCATGGCTACACCTTC.

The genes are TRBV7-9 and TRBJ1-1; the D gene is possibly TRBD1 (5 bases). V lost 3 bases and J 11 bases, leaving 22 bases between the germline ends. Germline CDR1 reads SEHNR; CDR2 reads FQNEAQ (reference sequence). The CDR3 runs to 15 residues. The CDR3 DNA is TGTGCCAGCAGCTTCCCGGGACGTTCTAAACACGGGGCTTTCTTT. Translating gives CASSFPGRSKHGAFF. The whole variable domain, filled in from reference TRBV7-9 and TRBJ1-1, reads DTGVSQNPRHKITKRGQNVTFRCDPISEHNRLYWYRQTLGQGPEFLTYFQNEAQLEKSRLLSDRFSAERPKGSFSTLEIQRTEQGDSAMYLCASSFPGRSKHGAFFGQGTRLTVV.

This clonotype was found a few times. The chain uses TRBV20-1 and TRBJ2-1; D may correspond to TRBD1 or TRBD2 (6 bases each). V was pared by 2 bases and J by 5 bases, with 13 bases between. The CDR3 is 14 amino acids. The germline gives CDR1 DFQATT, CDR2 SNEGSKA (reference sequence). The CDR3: CSARPGALHNEQFF. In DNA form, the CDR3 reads TGCAGTGCTAGACCGGGGGCTCTCCACAATGAGCAGTTCTTC.

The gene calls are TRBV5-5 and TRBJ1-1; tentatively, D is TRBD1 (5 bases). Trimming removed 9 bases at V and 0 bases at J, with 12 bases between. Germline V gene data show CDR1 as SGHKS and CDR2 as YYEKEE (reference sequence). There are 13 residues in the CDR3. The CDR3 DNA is TGTGCCACCAGGGATCAGGTGAACACTGAAGCTTTCTTT. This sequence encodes CATRDQVNTEAFF.

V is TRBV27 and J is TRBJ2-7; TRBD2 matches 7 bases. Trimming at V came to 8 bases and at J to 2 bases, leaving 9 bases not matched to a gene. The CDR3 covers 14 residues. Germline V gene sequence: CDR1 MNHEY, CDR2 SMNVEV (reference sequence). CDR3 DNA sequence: TGTGCCAGCGCCATATGGGGAGGGGCCTACGAGCAGTACTTC. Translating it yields CASAIWGGAYEQYF.

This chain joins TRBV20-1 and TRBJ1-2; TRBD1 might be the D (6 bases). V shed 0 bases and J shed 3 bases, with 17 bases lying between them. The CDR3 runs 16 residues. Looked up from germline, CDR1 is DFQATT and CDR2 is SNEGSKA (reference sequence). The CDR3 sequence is CSAREGGEVIHYGYTF. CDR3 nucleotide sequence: TGCAGTGCTAGAGAGGGGGGCGAAGTCATTCACTATGGCTACACCTTC.

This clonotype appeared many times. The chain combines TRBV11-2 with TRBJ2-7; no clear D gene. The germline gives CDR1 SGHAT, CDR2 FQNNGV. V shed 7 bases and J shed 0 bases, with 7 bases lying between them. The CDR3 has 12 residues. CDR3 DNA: TGTGCCAGCACCTGGGGCTCCTACGAGCAGTACTTC. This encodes CASTWGSYEQYF.

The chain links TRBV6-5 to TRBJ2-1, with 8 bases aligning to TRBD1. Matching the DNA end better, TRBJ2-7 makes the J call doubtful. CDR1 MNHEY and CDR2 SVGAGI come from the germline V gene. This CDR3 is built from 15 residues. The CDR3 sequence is CASSTLDRGYNEQYF. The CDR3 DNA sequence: TGTGCCAGCAGTACCCTTGACAGGGGCTACAATGAGCAGTACTTC.

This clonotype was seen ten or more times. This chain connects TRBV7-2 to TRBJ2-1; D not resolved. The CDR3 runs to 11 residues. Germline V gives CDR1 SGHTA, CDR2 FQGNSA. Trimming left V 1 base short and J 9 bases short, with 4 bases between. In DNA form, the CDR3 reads TGTGCCAGCAGCTTAGTTGCTGAGCAGTTCTTC. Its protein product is CASSLVAEQFF.

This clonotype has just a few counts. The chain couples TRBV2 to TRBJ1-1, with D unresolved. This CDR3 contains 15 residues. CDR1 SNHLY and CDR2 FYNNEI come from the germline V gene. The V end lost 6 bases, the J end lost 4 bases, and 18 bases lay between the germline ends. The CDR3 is CASRPPQREGTEAFF. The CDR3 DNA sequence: TGTGCCAGCAGACCCCCACAGCGCGAGGGCACTGAAGCTTTCTTT.

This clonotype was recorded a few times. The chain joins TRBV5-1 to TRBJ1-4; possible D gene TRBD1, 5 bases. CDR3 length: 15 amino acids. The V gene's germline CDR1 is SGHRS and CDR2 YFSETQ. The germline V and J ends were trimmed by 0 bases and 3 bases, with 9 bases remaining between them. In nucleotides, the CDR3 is TGCGCCAGCAGCTTGGCCAGGGCCTCTAATGAAAAACTGTTTTTT. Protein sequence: CASSLARASNEKLFF.

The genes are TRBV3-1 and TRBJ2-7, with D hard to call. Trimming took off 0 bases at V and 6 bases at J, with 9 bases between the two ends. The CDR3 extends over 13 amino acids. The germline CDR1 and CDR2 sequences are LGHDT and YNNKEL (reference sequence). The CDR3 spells CASSQDKWREQYF. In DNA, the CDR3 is TGTGCCAGCAGCCAAGATAAATGGCGCGAGCAGTACTTC.

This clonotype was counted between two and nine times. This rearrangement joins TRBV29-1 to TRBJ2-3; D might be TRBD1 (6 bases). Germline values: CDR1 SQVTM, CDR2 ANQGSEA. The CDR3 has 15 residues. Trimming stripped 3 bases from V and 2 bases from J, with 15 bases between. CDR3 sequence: CSVDRVGAHTDTQYF. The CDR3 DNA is TGCAGCGTTGATAGGGTGGGGGCCCACACAGATACGCAGTATTTT.

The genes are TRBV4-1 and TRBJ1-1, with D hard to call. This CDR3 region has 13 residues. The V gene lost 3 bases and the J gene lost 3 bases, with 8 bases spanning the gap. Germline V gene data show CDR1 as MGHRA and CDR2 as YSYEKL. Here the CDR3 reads CASSQGLYTEAFF. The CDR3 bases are TGCGCCAGCAGCCAGGGTCTATACACTGAAGCTTTCTTT.

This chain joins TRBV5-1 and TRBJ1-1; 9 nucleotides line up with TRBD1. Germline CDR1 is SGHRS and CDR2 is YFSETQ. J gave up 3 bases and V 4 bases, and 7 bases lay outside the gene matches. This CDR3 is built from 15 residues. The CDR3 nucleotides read TGCGCCAGCAGCCACCGGACAGGGGTGGACACTGAAGCTTTCTTT. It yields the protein CASSHRTGVDTEAFF.